Below, one T cell receptor (beta chain) is given with its context. Its antigen is unknown. The length of the CDR3 is 16 residues. Trimming pared 4 bases from V and 3 bases from J, leaving 17 bases between. Looked up from germline, CDR1 is SGHRS and CDR2 is YFSETQ. This sample was included in a study of T cell responses to AZD1222 COVID-19 vaccine. Some clones are missing from TCRdb's copy, which holds only in-frame ones; the method was immunoSEQ multiplex PCR. The sample holds about 97,000 clones, approximately 90% seen once. Broader study findings: Researchers took repertoire samples only after the peak T cell response had come. Among AZD1222 vaccinees, only six or seven were seropositive at baseline. The sample set comprised mostly white British donors with more females, and clonal diversity was possibly underestimated.

Specimen: peripheral blood, collected on day 0 of AZD1222 vaccination. This clonotype was sampled from an adult in good health. J is TRBJ1-3 and V is TRBV5-1; D remains ambiguous. In DNA form, the CDR3 reads TGCGCCAGCAGCCCACTAAAGCCTGCTGGTGGAAACACCATATATTTT. Translated, it gives CASSPLKPAGGNTIYF.